A single TCR beta chain is shown here with its context. Its matching antigen is unknown. Deletions cut 4 bases from V and 5 bases from J, with 17 bases between. The CDR3 sequence is 15 residues long. Looked up from germline, CDR1 is SNHLY and CDR2 is FYNNEI. This sample is drawn from a study of shared clonotypes between healthy human individuals. Original processing methods: Filtering differed, since immunoSEQ gave only junction sequences and no quality scores. This table comes from immunoSEQ multiplex PCR, and its TCRdb copy is limited to in-frame clones, with some not included. V and J calls plus clone size are reproduced from that table; the DNA served to infer D and trimming. The table has around 1.4 million clones, approximately 98.5% seen once. Whole-study findings and limits: Genetic and exposure-history diversity was limited by the few donors. In contrast to clonotypes shared by all four donors, non-shared clonotypes had lower generation probabilities.

The chain uses TRBV2 and TRBJ1-1; D is possibly TRBD1 (5 bases). This receptor was taken from a man aged 25-45 years in good health. Sequencing was carried out using naive CD4+ T cells sorted from blood. Subset described: CD45RA+ positively selected. The CDR3 is CASSVRRGGETEAFF. In nucleotides, the CDR3 is TGTGCCAGCAGTGTAAGGAGGGGAGGAGAAACTGAAGCTTTCTTT.